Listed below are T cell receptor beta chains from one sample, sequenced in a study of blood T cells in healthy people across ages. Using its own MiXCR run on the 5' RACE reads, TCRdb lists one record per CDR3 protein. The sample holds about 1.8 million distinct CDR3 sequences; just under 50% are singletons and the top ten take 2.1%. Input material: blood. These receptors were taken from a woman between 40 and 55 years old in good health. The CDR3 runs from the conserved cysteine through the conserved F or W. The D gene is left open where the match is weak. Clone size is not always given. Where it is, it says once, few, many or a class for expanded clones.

DNA: TGCGCCAGCAGCCAGGCCTCTAAGTCGGGGAGTACGCAGTATTTT
CDR3: CASSQASKSGSTQYF
size: many
J: TRBJ2-3
V: TRBV4-3
D: NA

DNA: TGCGCCAGCAGCCAAGAGACAGGGTCAAGGACAGATACGCAGTATTTT
CDR3: CASSQETGSRTDTQYF
size: few
J: TRBJ2-3
V: TRBV4-3
D: TRBD1

DNA: TGTGCCAGCAGTTTGGCCCCGGGACAGGGGGCCAGGGGTTATGGCTACACCTTC
CDR3: CASSLAPGQGARGYGYTF
size: NA
J: TRBJ1-2
V: TRBV12-3/TRBV12-4
D: TRBD1

DNA: TGCGCCAGCAGTGAGTCCCCAACTAGCGGGGGGCCACAAGAGACCCAGTACTTC
CDR3: CASSESPTSGGPQETQYF
size: few
J: TRBJ2-5
V: TRBV10-2
D: TRBD2

DNA: TGTGCCAGCAGCACCGGGACGAACACCGGGGAGCTGTTTTTT
CDR3: CASSTGTNTGELFF
size: few
J: TRBJ2-2
V: TRBV11-1
D: NA

DNA: TGTGCCATCTCAATGGGAGGCGACATCAAAAACATTCAGTACTTC
CDR3: CAISMGGDIKNIQYF
size: NA
J: TRBJ2-4
V: TRBV6-5
D: NA

DNA: TGTGCCAGCAGCTCAGAGGACACACCAAGCTATGGCTACACCTTC
CDR3: CASSSEDTPSYGYTF
size: NA
J: TRBJ1-2
V: TRBV7-2
D: NA

DNA: TGTGCCAGCAGCCAGGGACTAGCGGGGGGCGCGCTCCCTCGAGAGCAGTTCTTC
CDR3: CASSQGLAGGALPREQFF
size: NA
J: TRBJ2-1
V: TRBV7-2
D: TRBD2

DNA: TGCAGTGCTAGACCCGACAGGGGAACGAATCAGCCCCAGCATTTT
CDR3: CSARPDRGTNQPQHF
size: once
J: TRBJ1-5
V: TRBV20-1
D: TRBD1

DNA: TGTGCCAGCAGCCTCGGGGGGGCAATCAATGAGCAGTTCTTC
CDR3: CASSLGGAINEQFF
size: NA
J: TRBJ2-1
V: TRBV12-3/TRBV12-4
D: TRBD2

DNA: TGTGCCAGCAGTTTATGGAGAACTGGCCTAGCGGGGGAATCCGATACGCAGTATTTT
CDR3: CASSLWRTGLAGESDTQYF
size: NA
J: TRBJ2-3
V: TRBV28
D: TRBD2

DNA: TGTGCCAGCAGCCCCTTGACAGGGAGCTATGGCTACACCTTC
CDR3: CASSPLTGSYGYTF
size: NA
J: TRBJ1-2
V: TRBV5-6
D: TRBD1

DNA: TGTGCCAGCAGCCCCCCGTTTAACAATGAGCAGTACTTC
CDR3: CASSPPFNNEQYF
size: NA
J: TRBJ2-7
V: TRBV7-9
D: NA

DNA: TGTGCCACCCATTCCCGGGACACCAAAAACATTCAGTACTTC
CDR3: CATHSRDTKNIQYF
size: few
J: TRBJ2-4
V: TRBV28
D: NA

DNA: TGCAGCGCCCTCCGGGGCGACTACGAGCAGTACTTC
CDR3: CSALRGDYEQYF
size: NA
J: TRBJ2-7
V: TRBV29-1
D: NA

DNA: TGTGCCAGCAGCCCCGGACTGATTAACTATGGCTACACCTTC
CDR3: CASSPGLINYGYTF
size: NA
J: TRBJ1-2
V: TRBV7-9
D: NA

DNA: TGTGCCAGCAGGGGATATGAGCAGTTCTTC
CDR3: CASRGYEQFF
size: many
J: TRBJ2-1
V: TRBV12-3/TRBV12-4
D: NA

DNA: TGCGCCAGCAGCCAAGGCGGGACGTCGGTAAACAAGTACTTC
CDR3: CASSQGGTSVNKYF
size: NA
J: TRBJ2-4
V: TRBV4-3
D: NA

DNA: TGTGCCAGCACCGGTGCAGGGTATATCTATGGCTACACCTTC
CDR3: CASTGAGYIYGYTF
size: once
J: TRBJ1-2
V: TRBV2
D: NA

DNA: TGTGCCAGCAGCTTGGGGGAATCAGACTACAATGAGCAGTTCTTC
CDR3: CASSLGESDYNEQFF
size: NA
J: TRBJ2-1
V: TRBV5-8
D: NA

DNA: TGCGCCAGCAGGGACGGAGGACCTGAAGCTTTCTTT
CDR3: CASRDGGPEAFF
size: NA
J: TRBJ1-1
V: TRBV5-1
D: NA

DNA: TGTGCCAGCAGGCGAGAATCCTACTATGGCTACACCTTC
CDR3: CASRRESYYGYTF
size: NA
J: TRBJ1-2
V: TRBV5-6
D: NA

DNA: TGTGCCAGCAGCTTAGCGGCCGGAAGCTCCTATAATTCACCCCTCCACTTT
CDR3: CASSLAAGSSYNSPLHF
size: NA
J: TRBJ1-6
V: TRBV7-2
D: NA

DNA: TGCAGTGCTAGAGGCTCCCCTGGGACCCAGTACTTC
CDR3: CSARGSPGTQYF
size: few
J: TRBJ2-5
V: TRBV20-1
D: NA

DNA: TGTGCCACCAGCGGCCGGGACAGGGGACTTGGCTACACCTTC
CDR3: CATSGRDRGLGYTF
size: once
J: TRBJ1-2
V: TRBV15
D: TRBD1

DNA: TGTGCCAGCAGCTTAGACACGGGCCCCTTTGACAATGAGCAGTTCTTC
CDR3: CASSLDTGPFDNEQFF
size: NA
J: TRBJ2-1
V: TRBV7-2
D: NA